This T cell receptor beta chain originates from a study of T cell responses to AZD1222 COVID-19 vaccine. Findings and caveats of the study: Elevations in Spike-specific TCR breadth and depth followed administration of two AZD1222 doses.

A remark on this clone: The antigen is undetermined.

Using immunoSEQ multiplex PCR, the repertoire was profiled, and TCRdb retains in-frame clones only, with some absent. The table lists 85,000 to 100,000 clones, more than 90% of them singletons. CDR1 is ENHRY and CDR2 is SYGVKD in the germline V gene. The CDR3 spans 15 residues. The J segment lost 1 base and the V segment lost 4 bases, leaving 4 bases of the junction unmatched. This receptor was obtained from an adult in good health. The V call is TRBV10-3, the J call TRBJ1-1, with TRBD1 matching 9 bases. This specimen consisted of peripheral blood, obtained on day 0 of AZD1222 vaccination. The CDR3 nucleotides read TGTGCCATCAGTGTAGGACAGGGGAAGAACACTGAAGCTTTCTTT. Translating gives CAISVGQGKNTEAFF.